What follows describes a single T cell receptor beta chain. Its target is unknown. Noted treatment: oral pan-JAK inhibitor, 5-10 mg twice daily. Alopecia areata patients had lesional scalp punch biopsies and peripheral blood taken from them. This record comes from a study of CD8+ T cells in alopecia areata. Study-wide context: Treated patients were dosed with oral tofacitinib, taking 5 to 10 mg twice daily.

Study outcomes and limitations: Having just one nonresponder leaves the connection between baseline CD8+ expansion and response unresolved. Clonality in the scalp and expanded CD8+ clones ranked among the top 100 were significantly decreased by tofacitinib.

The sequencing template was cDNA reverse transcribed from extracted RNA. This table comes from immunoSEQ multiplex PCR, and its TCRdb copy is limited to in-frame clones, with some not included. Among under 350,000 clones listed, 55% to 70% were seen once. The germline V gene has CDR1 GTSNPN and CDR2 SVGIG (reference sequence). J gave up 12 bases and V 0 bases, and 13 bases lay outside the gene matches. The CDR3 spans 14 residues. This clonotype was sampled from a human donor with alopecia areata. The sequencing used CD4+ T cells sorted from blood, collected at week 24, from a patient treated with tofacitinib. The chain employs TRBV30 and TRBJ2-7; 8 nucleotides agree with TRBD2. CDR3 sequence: CAWSVLAGREGVYF. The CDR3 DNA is TGTGCCTGGAGTGTATTAGCGGGACGAGAGGGGGTGTACTTC.